A selection of T cell receptor beta chains follows, all from one sample in a study of T-cell memory formation after mild COVID-19. TCRdb re-derived calls from the 5' RACE reads in MiXCR, one entry per CDR3 protein. Of approximately 100,000 distinct CDR3 sequences in the sample, 11% were seen once. Sequenced input: PBMCs or a T cell subset sorted from them (not recorded which). The receptors were gathered from a man aged 18 to 29 who had mild COVID-19 (a few samples of this study predate the infection). Cell type and time point are not known. CDR3s include the opening cysteine and the closing phenylalanine or tryptophan.

j_call: TRBJ2-1
v_call: TRBV7-9
cdr3_aa: CASSWAEAFYNEQFF

j_call: TRBJ1-1
v_call: TRBV10-3
cdr3_aa: CAISDPRQENEAFF

j_call: TRBJ2-5
v_call: TRBV7-9
cdr3_aa: CASSPLGGFGETQYF

j_call: TRBJ2-3
v_call: TRBV20-1
cdr3_aa: CSAETGTSGGTDTQYF

j_call: TRBJ2-1
v_call: TRBV29-1
cdr3_aa: CSVGDWVGNEQFF

j_call: TRBJ2-7
v_call: TRBV6-5
cdr3_aa: CASSYYTGYEQYF

j_call: TRBJ2-3
v_call: TRBV9
cdr3_aa: CASSVAGVGADTQYF

j_call: TRBJ1-1
v_call: TRBV4-3
cdr3_aa: CASSQGLGLEAFF

j_call: TRBJ2-3
v_call: TRBV12-3/TRBV12-4
cdr3_aa: CASSLGTEQYF

j_call: TRBJ2-2
v_call: TRBV11-2
cdr3_aa: CASSDGRGGSATGELFF

j_call: TRBJ2-5
v_call: TRBV9
cdr3_aa: CASSAGTSGAYQETQYF

j_call: TRBJ1-6
v_call: TRBV4-2
cdr3_aa: CASSQSGDYNSPLHF

j_call: TRBJ2-1
v_call: TRBV9
cdr3_aa: CATGSSSYNEQFF

j_call: TRBJ2-4
v_call: TRBV5-1
cdr3_aa: CASSLGRELLNIQYF

j_call: TRBJ2-6
v_call: TRBV5-6
cdr3_aa: CASSPRPGTGPSRANVLTF

j_call: TRBJ1-5
v_call: TRBV19
cdr3_aa: CASSSTLDQPQHF

j_call: TRBJ2-1
v_call: TRBV10-2
cdr3_aa: CASSELSGGGNEQFF

j_call: TRBJ2-1
v_call: TRBV11-2
cdr3_aa: CASSLGKRGGQNEQFF

j_call: TRBJ2-7
v_call: TRBV4-1
cdr3_aa: CASSQVETGSSYEQYF

j_call: TRBJ1-5
v_call: TRBV2
cdr3_aa: CASSGSPVQYSNQPQHF

j_call: TRBJ2-1
v_call: TRBV7-6
cdr3_aa: CASSLLDRLGNEQFF

j_call: TRBJ1-4
v_call: TRBV6-6
cdr3_aa: CASSYSRTGPNEKLFF

j_call: TRBJ1-2
v_call: TRBV9
cdr3_aa: CASSAPQGGYGYTF

j_call: TRBJ2-7
v_call: TRBV7-9
cdr3_aa: CASSLVEADEQYF

j_call: TRBJ1-5
v_call: TRBV10-3
cdr3_aa: CAIGNPPGDNQPQHF

j_call: TRBJ2-1
v_call: TRBV7-6
cdr3_aa: CASSPPGGEQFF

j_call: TRBJ2-2
v_call: TRBV2
cdr3_aa: CASSRTSGANTGELFF

j_call: TRBJ2-7
v_call: TRBV4-1
cdr3_aa: CASSQGGTYEQYF

j_call: TRBJ2-7
v_call: TRBV2
cdr3_aa: CASTSRWRNYEQYF

j_call: TRBJ1-1
v_call: TRBV5-1
cdr3_aa: CASSLASLNTEAFF

j_call: TRBJ2-4
v_call: TRBV3-1
cdr3_aa: CASSQLGLAGGRTKNIQYF

j_call: TRBJ1-2
v_call: TRBV29-1
cdr3_aa: CSVEFQVYGYTF

j_call: TRBJ1-5
v_call: TRBV15
cdr3_aa: CATSSPGQGAQPQHF

j_call: TRBJ1-1
v_call: TRBV27
cdr3_aa: CASTPTGSGNTEAFF

j_call: TRBJ2-7
v_call: TRBV7-2
cdr3_aa: CASSIYGYEQYF

j_call: TRBJ2-3
v_call: TRBV4-1
cdr3_aa: CASSHQGLAGADTQYF

j_call: TRBJ1-5
v_call: TRBV4-1
cdr3_aa: CASSQVGQPQHF

j_call: TRBJ2-2
v_call: TRBV28
cdr3_aa: CASSFGTGEVGELFF

j_call: TRBJ2-7
v_call: TRBV7-8
cdr3_aa: CASSLAGGKSSYDQYF

j_call: TRBJ2-7
v_call: TRBV10-3
cdr3_aa: CAISTGPASSYEQYF